This T cell receptor beta chain was captured by sequencing in a study of T-cell reconstitution after alpha-beta-depleted transplantation in children. A TCRbeta library incorporating unique molecular identifiers was prepared. MiXCR, run by TCRdb on the PCR reads, gives a single entry per CDR3 protein. The table lists some 220,000 distinct CDR3 sequences, 11% of them singletons. Study results and caveats: Reportedly, roughly two months post-transplant, alpha-beta T cells arose from several hundred expanded graft clones. Where some patients showed high TCRbeta diversity at day 60, it came from recipient T cells and thymic progenitors that had survived.

Ten or more counts support this clonotype. Its antigen is unidentified. The V and J ends lost 3 bases and 10 bases respectively, with 10 bases between them. The CDR3 contains 13 residues. Germline CDR1 reads MDHEN; CDR2 reads SYDVKM. This TCR derives from a child under two years old with acute myeloid leukemia, due to receive a stem cell transplant. Sequenced here: PBMCs, sampled before TCRalphabeta/CD19-depleted stem cell transplant. The chain couples TRBV28 to TRBJ1-6; D unresolved. The chain's CDR3 is CASSLREGSPLHF. DNA for the CDR3: TGTGCCAGCAGTTTGAGGGAGGGATCACCCCTCCACTTT.